These 32 T cell receptor beta chains share one sample of origin, sequenced in a study of Ad26.COV2.S vaccination and SARS-CoV-2 variants. Treatment described: around 19 received Ad26.COV2.S at low or high dose, single or two shots; 5 received placebo; per-sample allocation not given. Day 63 after the first vaccine or placebo injection was the time point for sampling. Using immunoSEQ multiplex PCR, the repertoire was profiled, and TCRdb retains in-frame clones only, with some absent. Of about 350,000 clones in the sample, 88% are singletons; the top ten hold around 5.8%. This sample comprised peripheral blood, obtained in a trial of Ad26.COV2.S vaccine versus placebo. The receptors were gathered from a person between 18 and 59 years old who received the Ad26.COV2.S COVID-19 vaccine or a placebo.

The chain couples TRBV6-5 to TRBJ1-2; D uncertain. The CDR3 spans 13 residues. The V gene lost 7 bases and the J gene lost 5 bases, with 14 bases spanning the gap. Looked up from germline, CDR1 is MNHEY and CDR2 is SVGAGI. The CDR3 region is CASKIGSEYGYTF. CDR3 sequence (DNA): TGTGCCAGCAAAATAGGGAGCGAATATGGCTACACCTTC.

V usage is TRBV5-1 and J usage is TRBJ2-3; 9 bases match TRBD2. CDR3 size: 18 residues. Trimming at V came to 4 bases and at J to 5 bases, leaving 17 bases not matched to a gene. Per germline, CDR1 SGHRS and CDR2 YFSETQ. The CDR3 region is CASSRSFSGGPVGDTQYF. The CDR3 DNA reads as TGCGCCAGCAGCCGGAGCTTTAGCGGGGGCCCGGTGGGAGATACGCAGTATTTT.

The chain employs TRBV6-4 and TRBJ2-2, with D possibly TRBD1 on 6 matching bases. The CDR3 consists of 15 residues. V lost 6 bases and J lost 2, with 13 bases in between. Germline V lookup: CDR1 MRHNA, CDR2 SNTAGT. The CDR3 loop is CASSAGTPNTGELFF. The CDR3 bases are TGTGCCAGCAGCGCCGGGACACCTAACACCGGGGAGCTGTTTTTT.

There are a few counts of this clone. J is TRBJ1-5 and V is TRBV6-1, with 8 nucleotides matching TRBD1. Germline CDR1 reads MNHNS; CDR2 reads SASEGT. V lost 2 bases, J lost 7 bases, and 7 bases stayed unmatched. The CDR3 covers 15 residues. The CDR3 reads CASSETETGAQPQHF. CDR3 sequence (DNA): TGTGCCAGCAGTGAAACAGAGACAGGGGCCCAGCCCCAGCATTTT.

The CDR3 loop reads CASSTGLVRDEQYF. In DNA, the CDR3 is TGTGCCAGTAGTACGGGACTAGTCAGGGACGAGCAGTACTTC. The rearrangement links TRBV19 to TRBJ2-7; 8 bases fit TRBD2. The CDR3 spans 14 residues. Per the germline V gene, CDR1 is LNHDA and CDR2 is SQIVND (reference sequence). Trimming at V came to 4 bases and at J to 5 bases, leaving 7 bases not matched to a gene.

Concerning this clone itself: The sample holds other DNA sequences that translate to the same CDR3. The J gene is TRBJ2-2, the V gene TRBV27; 7 bases align to TRBD1. The V gene's germline CDR1 is MNHEY and CDR2 SMNVEV (reference sequence). The CDR3 has 17 residues. After removal of 5 bases from V and 0 bases from J, the junction contained 9 bases not matched to a gene. CDR3 DNA: TGTGCCAGCAGTCCAAGGACAGGCCTACCGAACACCGGGGAGCTGTTTTTT. It encodes CASSPRTGLPNTGELFF.

This clone was observed a single time. This chain uses TRBV20-1 with TRBJ2-1; 7 nucleotides line up with TRBD1. Losses at the gene ends were 5 bases for V and 0 bases for J; bases not matched to a gene: 7. This CDR3 contains 15 residues. Germline loops: CDR1 DFQATT, CDR2 SNEGSKA (reference sequence). The CDR3, as DNA: TGCAGTGCTGGTGGGGACAGCAACTCCTACAATGAGCAGTTCTTC. It codes for CSAGGDSNSYNEQFF.

The gene calls are TRBV5-1 and TRBJ2-2; 9 bases line up with TRBD1. The CDR3 totals 16 residues. CDR1 is SGHRS, CDR2 YFSETQ, per germline. Trimming took 4 bases from V and 6 from J; bases not matched to a gene: 10. The CDR3 DNA is TGCGCCAGCAGCCCCCAAGGACAGGGGCTCCCCGGGGAGCTGTTTTTT. It is translated as CASSPQGQGLPGELFF. The whole variable domain, filled in from reference TRBV5-1 and TRBJ2-2, reads KAGVTQTPRYLIKTRGQQVTLSCSPISGHRSVSWYQQTPGQGLQFLFEYFSETQRNKGNFPGRFSGRQFSNSRSEMNVSTLELGDSALYLCASSPQGQGLPGELFFGEGSRLTVL.

The genes are TRBV7-2 and TRBJ2-7; 12 bases agree with TRBD2. V was clipped by 1 base and J by 3 bases; unmatched bases: 4. Looked up from germline, CDR1 is SGHTA and CDR2 is FQGNSA. CDR3 length: 16 amino acids. The CDR3 DNA is TGTGCCAGCAGCTTAGGACTAGCGGGAGAGGGCTACGAGCAGTACTTC. It codes for CASSLGLAGEGYEQYF.

The chain employs TRBV7-6 and TRBJ2-3, with 8 bases lining up with TRBD2. The CDR3 loop spans 18 amino acids. CDR1 and CDR2 from the germline V gene are SGHVS and FNYEAQ. Losses at the gene ends were 3 bases for V and 5 bases for J; bases not matched to a gene: 16. The CDR3 DNA follows: TGTGCCAGCAGCTTCAGTCTGGGGACCGGGAGGGAGGGAGATACGCAGTATTTT. It specifies CASSFSLGTGREGDTQYF.

CDR3 sequence reads: CASTAGQGSEAFF. DNA for the CDR3: TGTGCCAGCACCGCGGGACAGGGAAGTGAAGCTTTCTTT. The chain employs TRBV12-3 or TRBV12-4 and TRBJ1-1, with 9 bases aligning to TRBD1. This CDR3 region has 13 residues. V was clipped by 7 bases and J by 7 bases; unmatched bases: 7.

J is TRBJ2-2 and V is TRBV7-9; tentative D call: TRBD1 (6 bases). This CDR3 region has 15 residues. Per the germline V gene, CDR1 is SEHNR and CDR2 is FQNEAQ (reference sequence). Deletions cut 5 bases from V and 4 bases from J, with 14 bases between. The chain's CDR3 is CASSHGQTSTGELFF. In DNA, the CDR3 is TGTGCCAGCAGCCACGGACAGACCTCCACCGGGGAGCTGTTTTTT.

As regards this clone: This CDR3 is also generated by other DNA sequences in the sample. The chain uses TRBV27 and TRBJ2-7; D uncertain. The CDR3 runs 13 residues. Germline V gene sequence: CDR1 MNHEY, CDR2 SMNVEV (reference sequence). V was pared by 0 bases and J by 2 bases, with 5 bases between. CDR3 region: CASSLSLTYEQYF. In nucleotides, the CDR3 is TGTGCCAGCAGTTTATCCCTAACCTACGAGCAGTACTTC.

J is TRBJ1-6 and V is TRBV12-5, with D maybe TRBD1 (5 bases). The CDR3 contains 16 residues. V lost 6 bases and J lost 8, with 20 bases in between. CDR1 LGHNT and CDR2 FRNRAP come from the germline V gene. CDR3 sequence reads: CASGNSEAGSYSPLHF. CDR3 DNA sequence: TGTGCTAGTGGGAACTCAGAGGCAGGGTCCTATTCACCCCTCCACTTT.

The chain carries TRBV7-3 and TRBJ2-2; 8 nucleotides agree with TRBD2. Germline CDR1 reads SGHTA; CDR2 reads FQGTGA. V lost 4 bases, J lost 3 bases, and 7 bases stayed unmatched. CDR3 length: 16 amino acids. The CDR3 is CASSSGGKGYTGELFF. The CDR3 coding sequence is TGTGCCAGCAGCTCGGGAGGGAAGGGGTACACCGGGGAGCTGTTTTTT.

As to this clone: The same CDR3 can be traced to other DNA sequences in this sample. J is TRBJ1-5 and V is TRBV5-6; D gene ambiguous. The length of the CDR3 is 14 residues. The germline V gene has CDR1 SGHDT and CDR2 YYEEEE. The V end was cut by 0 bases, the J end by 0 bases, with 4 bases between. The CDR3 here is CASSLANSNQPQHF. The CDR3 region has the DNA TGTGCCAGCAGCTTGGCTAATAGCAATCAGCCCCAGCATTTT.

This clone was seen only once. J is TRBJ1-4 and V is TRBV6-5; D remains unclear. Trimming stripped 2 bases from V and 8 bases from J, with 15 bases between. Germline CDR1 MNHEY, CDR2 SVGAGI. The CDR3 is 15 amino acids. The CDR3 spells CASSYGLEGYEKLFF. The CDR3 coding sequence is TGTGCCAGCAGTTACGGCCTGGAGGGATACGAAAAACTGTTTTTT.

This clone was seen only once. This sequence joins TRBV7-9 and TRBJ1-2; no clear D gene. This CDR3 is 17 amino acids long. The V and J ends lost 3 bases and 1 base respectively, with 18 bases between them. In germline, CDR1 is SEHNR, CDR2 FQNEAQ (reference sequence). CDR3 sequence reads: CASSLGAKQTFNYGYTF. The CDR3, as DNA: TGTGCCAGCAGCTTGGGCGCTAAGCAGACCTTTAACTATGGCTACACCTTC.

The chain joins TRBV29-1 to TRBJ1-1; D gene uncertain. Germline CDR1 and CDR2: SQVTM and ANQGSEA. The V and J ends lost 6 bases and 4 bases respectively, with 21 bases between them. The CDR3 extends over 15 amino acids. In DNA form, the CDR3 reads TGCAGCGTCCTCTCGGTTGTAGGGCCGGGCACTGAAGCTTTCTTT. Translated, it gives CSVLSVVGPGTEAFF.

This clone is a singleton in its sample. This rearrangement joins TRBV7-6 to TRBJ1-2; D possibly corresponds to TRBD1 (5 bases). V lost 4 bases, J lost 7 bases, and 13 bases lay in between. The CDR3 sequence is 13 residues long. Germline V gene sequence: CDR1 SGHVS, CDR2 FNYEAQ. The CDR3 sequence is CASSSTQGFGYTF. The DNA of the CDR3 is TGTGCCAGCAGCTCTACCCAGGGATTTGGCTACACCTTC.

The CDR3 here is CASSLDAPNTIYF. In nucleotides, the CDR3 is TGTGCCAGCAGCTTAGATGCGCCAAACACCATATATTTT. This chain joins TRBV7-2 and TRBJ1-3; no firm D call. The CDR3 runs to 13 residues. Germline values: CDR1 SGHTA, CDR2 FQGNSA. Trimming stripped 1 base from V and 6 bases from J, with 7 bases between.

Only a few counts were recorded for this clone. J is TRBJ1-6 and V is TRBV7-9; perhaps TRBD1 as D (6 bases). Germline V gene sequence: CDR1 SEHNR, CDR2 FQNEAQ (reference sequence). Trimming left V 6 bases short and J 6 bases short, with 27 bases between. This CDR3 comprises 19 residues. CDR3 sequence: CASSFHGPQQGERNSPLHF. CDR3 bases: TGTGCCAGCAGTTTCCACGGCCCTCAACAGGGAGAACGTAATTCACCCCTCCACTTT. The variable domain in full, completed from reference TRBV7-9 and TRBJ1-6, reads DTGVSQNPRHKITKRGQNVTFRCDPISEHNRLYWYRQTLGQGPEFLTYFQNEAQLEKSRLLSDRFSAERPKGSFSTLEIQRTEQGDSAMYLCASSFHGPQQGERNSPLHFGNGTRLTVT.

This rearrangement joins TRBV11-2 to TRBJ2-2, with 7 bases aligning to TRBD1. The ends lost 0 bases at V and 0 bases at J; junction bases unmatched: 13. The V gene's germline CDR1 is SGHAT and CDR2 FQNNGV. This CDR3 has 20 amino acids. CDR3 nucleotides: TGTGCCAGCAGCTTAGATATTAGGGGACAGCATCTCGCGAACACCGGGGAGCTGTTTTTT. Protein sequence: CASSLDIRGQHLANTGELFF. Looking up the rest from reference TRBV11-2 and TRBJ2-2 gives the full variable domain: EAGVAQSPRYKIIEKRQSVAFWCNPISGHATLYWYQQILGQGPKLLIQFQNNGVVDDSQLPKDRFSAERLKGVDSTLKIQPAKLEDSAVYLCASSLDIRGQHLANTGELFFGEGSRLTVL.

The chain couples TRBV28 to TRBJ1-3; the D is unclear. Trimming removed 5 bases at V and 0 bases at J, with 8 bases between. There are 14 residues in the CDR3. Germline V gene data show CDR1 as MDHEN and CDR2 as SYDVKM. CDR3 bases: TGTGCCAGCAGTCCAACATTCTCTGGAAACACCATATATTTT. It encodes CASSPTFSGNTIYF.

The chain combines TRBV27 with TRBJ1-1; a possible D gene is TRBD1 (6 bases). The germline V and J ends were trimmed by 2 bases and 2 bases, with 12 bases remaining between them. This CDR3 is built from 15 residues. Germline V gene lookup returns CDR1 MNHEY and CDR2 SMNVEV (reference sequence). CDR3 bases: TGTGCCAGCAGTTTAAGTCGGGGGCTTAACACTGAAGCTTTCTTT. It translates to CASSLSRGLNTEAFF.

The chain couples TRBV12-3 or TRBV12-4 to TRBJ1-5; the D is unclear. The CDR3 loop spans 12 amino acids. Trimming shortened V by 3 bases and J by 6 bases, and 6 bases separated the two germline ends. For the CDR3, the DNA is TGTGCCAGCAGTTTTCACCCTCAGCCCCAGCATTTT. It specifies CASSFHPQPQHF.

V is TRBV27 and J is TRBJ2-5, with TRBD1 identical over 7 bases. Trimming took 5 bases from V and 4 from J; bases not matched to a gene: 7. Germline lookup yields CDR1 MNHEY and CDR2 SMNVEV (reference sequence). The CDR3 extends over 14 amino acids. The CDR3 nucleotides are TGTGCCAGCAGTCTAGACAGGGCCCGAGAGACCCAGTACTTC. It encodes CASSLDRARETQYF.

CDR3 sequence reads: CASSLGGNGYTF. CDR3 coding DNA: TGTGCCAGCAGCTTAGGGGGGAATGGCTACACCTTC. This chain joins TRBV7-8 and TRBJ1-2, with D tentatively TRBD1 (5 bases). The CDR3 length is 12 residues. Trimming stripped 1 base from V and 6 bases from J, with 6 bases between. Per germline, CDR1 SGHVS and CDR2 FQNEAQ.

The chain uses TRBV4-1 and TRBJ2-7; 8 nucleotides align to TRBD1. Germline values: CDR1 MGHRA, CDR2 YSYEKL. CDR3 length: 14 amino acids. The V and J ends lost 3 bases and 1 base, in that order; junction bases with no gene match: 2. The CDR3 region is CASSHTGGSYEQYF. The CDR3, as DNA: TGCGCCAGCAGCCATACAGGGGGTTCCTACGAGCAGTACTTC.

V is TRBV7-9 and J is TRBJ2-5; the D gene is possibly TRBD2 (6 bases). The CDR3 loop spans 14 amino acids. Trimming took off 2 bases at V and 5 bases at J, with 12 bases between the two ends. The V gene's germline CDR1 is SEHNR and CDR2 FQNEAQ (reference sequence). DNA for the CDR3: TGTGCCAGCAGCTTAATGGAGGGCGGGGAGACCCAGTACTTC. Translating it yields CASSLMEGGETQYF. The full variable domain, in which reference TRBV7-9 and TRBJ2-5 provide the parts outside the CDR3, is DTGVSQNPRHKITKRGQNVTFRCDPISEHNRLYWYRQTLGQGPEFLTYFQNEAQLEKSRLLSDRFSAERPKGSFSTLEIQRTEQGDSAMYLCASSLMEGGETQYFGPGTRLLVL.

The CDR3 DNA is TGTGCCAGCAGCCAAGATCAGGGTAGGACTGAAGCTTTCTTT. It yields the protein CASSQDQGRTEAFF. The genes are TRBV4-2 and TRBJ1-1, with D perhaps matching TRBD1 (5 bases). The ends were cut back, 0 bases at V and 5 bases at J, with 10 bases in the middle. There are 14 residues in the CDR3. Germline CDR1 reads LGHNA; CDR2 reads YNFKEQ.

This chain links TRBV28 with TRBJ1-5; D may be TRBD1 (5 bases). V was trimmed by 7 bases and J by 2 bases, leaving 18 bases between them. The CDR3 extends over 16 amino acids. Germline V lookup: CDR1 MDHEN, CDR2 SYDVKM. Here the CDR3 DNA reads TGTGCCAGCACCCCCGGGGGAGGGTTCGGCAATCAGCCCCAGCATTTT. Residues: CASTPGGGFGNQPQHF.